This TCR beta chain derives from a study of T cell responses to AZD1222 COVID-19 vaccine. Germline values: CDR1 DFQATT, CDR2 SNEGSKA (reference sequence). CDR3 length equals 11 residues. Trimming pared 2 bases from V and 7 bases from J, leaving 5 bases between. A note on this clone: The target antigen is unknown.

Assay used: immunoSEQ multiplex PCR; TCRdb lists only in-frame clones, some missing. The sample lists 75,000 to 95,000 clones; about 85% were seen once. General study results and limits: Vaccine-related CD4 TCRs covered spike, predominating at 160-218 and 743-854.

This sample comprised peripheral blood, obtained 28 days after the second AZD1222 dose. The clonotype originates from an adult who received the AZD1222 COVID-19 vaccine. This chain uses TRBV20-1 with TRBJ2-2; unclear D gene. The CDR3 sequence is CSARTIGELFF. The CDR3 DNA follows: TGCAGTGCTAGAACCATCGGGGAGCTGTTTTTT.